The present T cell receptor beta chain was sequenced within a study of somatic mutations in cytotoxic T cells in rheumatoid arthritis. Study-wide background: Including V beta1+ cells that were sequenced for TCRB, some T-cell populations stained with V beta antibodies were flow-sorted at nearly 100% purity. Points from the study as a whole: Statistically, CD8+ T-cell clonality was not significantly distinct between individuals with rheumatoid arthritis and age-matched healthy controls. The largest CD8+ clone made up over 20% of CD8+ cells in about an eighth of the 65 patients.

TCRdb's copy holds only in-frame clones and misses some; the assay was immunoSEQ multiplex PCR. The table records some 29,000 clones, around nine tenths of them present only once. This CDR3 is built from 12 residues. Germline V gives CDR1 MDHEN, CDR2 SYDVKM. Trimming pared 5 bases from V and 8 bases from J, leaving 9 bases between. Concerning this clone: Its antigen remains unidentified.

Source material: CD8+ T cells sorted from blood. The chain links TRBV28 to TRBJ1-4; the D gene is possibly TRBD1 (5 bases). This sequence originates from an adult with rheumatoid arthritis. This chain's CDR3 is CASSAYREKLFF. The CDR3 DNA is TGTGCCAGCAGTGCCTACAGGGAAAAACTGTTTTTT.